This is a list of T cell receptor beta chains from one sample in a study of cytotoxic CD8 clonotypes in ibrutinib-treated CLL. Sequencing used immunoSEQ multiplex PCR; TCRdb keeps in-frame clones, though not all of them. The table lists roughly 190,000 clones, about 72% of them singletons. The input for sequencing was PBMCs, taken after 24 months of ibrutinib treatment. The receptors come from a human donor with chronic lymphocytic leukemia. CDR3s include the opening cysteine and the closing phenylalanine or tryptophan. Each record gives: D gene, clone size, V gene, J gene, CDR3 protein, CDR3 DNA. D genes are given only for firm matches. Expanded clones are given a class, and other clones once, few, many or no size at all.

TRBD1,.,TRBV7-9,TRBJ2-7,CASSRKDRPQYEQYF,TGTGCCAGCAGCCGAAAGGACAGGCCACAATACGAGCAGTACTTC
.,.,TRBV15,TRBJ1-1,CATSRTQAANTEAFF,TGTGCCACCAGCAGGACACAGGCGGCGAACACTGAAGCTTTCTTT
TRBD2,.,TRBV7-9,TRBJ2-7,CASSSTSGNYEQYF,TGTGCCAGCAGCAGTACTAGCGGGAACTACGAGCAGTACTTC
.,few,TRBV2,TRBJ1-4,CASSVVGINEKLFF,TGTGCCAGCAGTGTTGTCGGTATTAATGAAAAACTGTTTTTT
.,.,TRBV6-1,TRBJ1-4,CASSTTWGEGEKLFF,TGTGCCAGCAGTACTACCTGGGGGGAAGGAGAAAAACTGTTTTTT
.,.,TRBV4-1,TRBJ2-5,CASSQGRPYETQYF,TGCGCCAGCAGCCAAGGCAGGCCCTACGAGACCCAGTACTTC
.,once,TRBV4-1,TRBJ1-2,CASSHAVGAGYGYTF,TGCGCCAGCAGCCATGCGGTGGGGGCAGGCTATGGCTACACCTTC
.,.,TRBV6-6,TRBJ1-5,CASSGQQSNQPQHF,TGTGCCAGCAGCGGACAGCAGAGCAATCAGCCCCAGCATTTT
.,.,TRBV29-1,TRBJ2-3,CSVVWGSTDTQYF,TGCAGCGTGGTCTGGGGGAGCACAGATACGCAGTATTTT
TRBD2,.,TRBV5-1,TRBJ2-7,CASSLGLAGEVEQYF,TGCGCCAGCAGCTTGGGGCTAGCGGGAGAAGTCGAGCAGTACTTC
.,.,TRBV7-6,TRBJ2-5,CASSKDSDQETQYF,TGTGCCAGCAGCAAGGACTCTGACCAAGAGACCCAGTACTTC
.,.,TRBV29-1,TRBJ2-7,CSVLDSSRREQYF,TGCAGCGTCCTTGACAGTTCCCGACGCGAGCAGTACTTC
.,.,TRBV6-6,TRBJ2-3,CASSPPGTDTQYF,TGTGCCAGCAGCCCCCCTGGCACAGATACGCAGTATTTT
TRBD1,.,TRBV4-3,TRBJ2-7,CASSQDLTWDRAYEQYF,TGCGCCAGCAGCCAAGACTTGACATGGGACAGGGCCTACGAGCAGTACTTC
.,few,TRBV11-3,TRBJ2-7,CASSREAHYEQYF,TGTGCCAGCAGCCGCGAGGCGCACTACGAGCAGTACTTC
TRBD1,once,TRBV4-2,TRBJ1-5,CASSLSDRGLLNQPQHF,TGTGCCAGCAGCCTCTCAGACAGGGGGCTACTCAATCAGCCCCAGCATTTT
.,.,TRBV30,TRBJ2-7,CALSAAASSYEQYF,TGTGCCCTCTCGGCGGCCGCGAGCTCCTACGAGCAGTACTTC
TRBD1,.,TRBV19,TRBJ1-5,CASATGTANQPQHF,TGTGCCAGTGCAACCGGGACAGCCAATCAGCCCCAGCATTTT
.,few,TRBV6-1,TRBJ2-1,CASSLAGRNNEQFF,TGTGCCAGCAGTCTCGCGGGAAGGAACAATGAGCAGTTCTTC
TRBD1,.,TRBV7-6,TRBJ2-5,CASSLGTGGVETQYF,TGTGCCAGCAGCTTAGGGACAGGTGGGGTGGAGACCCAGTACTTC
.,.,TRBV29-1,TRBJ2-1,CSVDGSSYNEQFF,TGCAGCGTTGATGGAAGCTCCTACAATGAGCAGTTCTTC
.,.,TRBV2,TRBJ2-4,CASSEVSLAKNIQYF,TGTGCCAGCAGTGAAGTTAGCTTGGCCAAAAACATTCAGTACTTC
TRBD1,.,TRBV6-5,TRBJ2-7,CASSQHTGDTTEQYF,TGTGCCAGCAGTCAACATACAGGGGACACCACCGAGCAGTACTTC
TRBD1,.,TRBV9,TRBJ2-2,CASGFGGQTNTGELFF,TGTGCCAGCGGCTTTGGGGGACAGACGAACACCGGGGAGCTGTTTTTT
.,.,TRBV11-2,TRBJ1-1,CASRKVGNTEAFF,TGTGCCAGCAGGAAGGTGGGAAACACTGAAGCTTTCTTT
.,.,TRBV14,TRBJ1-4,CASSRGSMYEKLFF,TGTGCCAGCAGCCGGGGGAGTATGTATGAAAAACTGTTTTTT
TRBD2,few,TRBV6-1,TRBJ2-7,CASSEWGLTYEQYF,TGTGCCAGCAGTGAATGGGGACTAACCTACGAGCAGTACTTC
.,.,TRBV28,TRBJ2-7,CASSLPGSSYEQYF,TGTGCCAGCAGTTTACCCGGGAGCAGCTACGAGCAGTACTTC
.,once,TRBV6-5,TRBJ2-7,CASSYSWHYEQYF,TGTGCCAGCAGTTACTCTTGGCATTACGAGCAGTACTTC
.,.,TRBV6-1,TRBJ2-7,CASRDGILSYEQYF,TGTGCCAGCAGGGACGGGATATTATCCTACGAGCAGTACTTC
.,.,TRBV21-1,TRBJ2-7,CASSEGGDKRGEQYF,TGTGCCAGCAGTGAAGGCGGGGACAAACGCGGCGAGCAGTACTTC
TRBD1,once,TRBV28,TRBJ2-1,CASSPTGGFYNEQFF,TGTGCCAGCAGTCCCACAGGGGGTTTCTACAATGAGCAGTTCTTC
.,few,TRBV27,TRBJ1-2,CASSLSGSGGYTF,TGTGCCAGCAGTTTATCAGGAAGTGGTGGCTACACCTTC
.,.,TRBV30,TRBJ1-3,CAQLDTRVSEGNTIYF,TGTGCCCAACTGGACACCCGGGTCTCGGAGGGAAACACCATATATTTT